This T cell receptor (beta chain) was documented in a study of blood T cell repertoires in COVID-19. Study-wide context: Both acute and convalescent COVID-19 samples were obtained from the United States, Italy and Spain. Sample material is recorded as cDNA or gDNA derived from T cells, B-cell-depleted T cells, or PBMCs.

Per the study methods: Estimation of nucleated cell counts was performed using reference gene primer amplification. Method: immunoSEQ multiplex PCR; TCRdb's copy keeps in-frame clones and lacks some. V, J and clone size reflect that table, while D and trimming were determined from the DNA. The sample comprises 200,000 to 300,000 clones, around four fifths of which are singletons, and about 6.3% rests with the top ten. With 0 bases removed from V and 3 bases from J, the gap between germline ends came to 9 bases. Germline V gene data show CDR1 as SGHRS and CDR2 as YFSETQ. The CDR3 has 14 residues. Input material: peripheral blood. This TCR was sampled from a woman in her sixties or seventies with active or convalescent COVID-19. The chain joins TRBV5-1 to TRBJ1-1; D remains unclear. DNA for the CDR3: TGCGCCAGCAGCTTGGCCGCCGGGGACACTGAAGCTTTCTTT. It yields the protein CASSLAAGDTEAFF.